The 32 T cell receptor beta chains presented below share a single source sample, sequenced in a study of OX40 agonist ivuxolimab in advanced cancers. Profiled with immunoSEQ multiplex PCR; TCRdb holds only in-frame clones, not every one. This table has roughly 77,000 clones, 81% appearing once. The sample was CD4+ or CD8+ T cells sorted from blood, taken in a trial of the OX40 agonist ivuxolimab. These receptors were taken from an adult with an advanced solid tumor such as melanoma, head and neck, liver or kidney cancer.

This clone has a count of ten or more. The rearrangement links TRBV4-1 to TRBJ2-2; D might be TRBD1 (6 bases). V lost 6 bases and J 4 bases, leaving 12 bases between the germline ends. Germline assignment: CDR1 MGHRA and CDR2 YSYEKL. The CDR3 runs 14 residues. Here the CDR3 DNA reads TGCGCCAGCAGTCGTAGAGGGGGCACCGGGGAGCTGTTTTTT. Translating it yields CASSRRGGTGELFF.

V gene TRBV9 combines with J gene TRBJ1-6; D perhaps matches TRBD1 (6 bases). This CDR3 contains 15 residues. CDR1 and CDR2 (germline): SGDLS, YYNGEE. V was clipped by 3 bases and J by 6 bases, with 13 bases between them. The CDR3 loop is CASSARTATNSPLHF. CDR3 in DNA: TGTGCCAGCAGCGCCAGGACAGCCACTAATTCACCCCTCCACTTT.

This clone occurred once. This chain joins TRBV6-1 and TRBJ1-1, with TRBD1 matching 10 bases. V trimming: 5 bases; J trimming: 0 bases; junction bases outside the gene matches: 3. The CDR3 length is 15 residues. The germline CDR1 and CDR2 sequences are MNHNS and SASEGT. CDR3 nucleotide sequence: TGTGCCAGCAGTTTGGGACAGGGGCTGAACACTGAAGCTTTCTTT. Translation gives CASSLGQGLNTEAFF.

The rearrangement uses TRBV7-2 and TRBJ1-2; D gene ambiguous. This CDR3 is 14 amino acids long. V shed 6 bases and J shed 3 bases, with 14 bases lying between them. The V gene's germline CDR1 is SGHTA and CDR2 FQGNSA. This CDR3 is CASRPMDRDYGYTF. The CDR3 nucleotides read TGTGCCAGCAGACCCATGGACCGCGACTATGGCTACACCTTC.

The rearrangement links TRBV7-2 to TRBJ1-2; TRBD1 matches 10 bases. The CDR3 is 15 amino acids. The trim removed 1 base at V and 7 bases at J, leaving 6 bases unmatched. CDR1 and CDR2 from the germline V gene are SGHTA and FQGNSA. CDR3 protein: CASSLDGQGGRGYTF. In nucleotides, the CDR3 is TGTGCCAGCAGCTTAGACGGACAGGGGGGTCGTGGCTACACCTTC.

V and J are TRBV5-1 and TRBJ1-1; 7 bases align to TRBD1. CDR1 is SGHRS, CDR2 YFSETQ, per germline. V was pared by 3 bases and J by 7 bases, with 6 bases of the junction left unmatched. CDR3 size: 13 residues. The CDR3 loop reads CASSSPGTVEAFF. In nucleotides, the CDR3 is TGCGCCAGCAGCTCACCCGGGACAGTTGAAGCTTTCTTT.

Written as DNA, the CDR3 is TGCGCCAGCAGCCTCCCGGGACTAGCGGGAGGGTCCAATGAGCAGTTCTTC. As protein: CASSLPGLAGGSNEQFF. The chain employs TRBV4-1 and TRBJ2-1; 16 positions agree with TRBD2. Germline CDR1 and CDR2: MGHRA and YSYEKL. The CDR3 runs 17 residues. After removal of 4 bases from V and 6 bases from J, the junction contained 6 bases not matched to a gene.

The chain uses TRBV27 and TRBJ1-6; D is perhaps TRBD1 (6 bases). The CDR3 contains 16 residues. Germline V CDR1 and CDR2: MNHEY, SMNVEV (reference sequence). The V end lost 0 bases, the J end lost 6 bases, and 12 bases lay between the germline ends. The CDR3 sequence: CASSLSGTSFNSPLHF. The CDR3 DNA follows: TGTGCCAGCAGTTTATCGGGGACATCATTTAATTCACCCCTCCACTTT.

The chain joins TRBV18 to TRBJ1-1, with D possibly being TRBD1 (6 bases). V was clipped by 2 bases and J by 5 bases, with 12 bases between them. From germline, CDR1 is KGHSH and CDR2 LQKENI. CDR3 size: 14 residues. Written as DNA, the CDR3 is TGTGCCAGCTCACCATCAGGGGTCCGAACTGAAGCTTTCTTT. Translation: CASSPSGVRTEAFF. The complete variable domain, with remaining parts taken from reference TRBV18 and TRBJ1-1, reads NAGVMQNPRHLVRRRGQEARLRCSPMKGHSHVYWYRQLPEEGLKFMVYLQKENIIDESGMPKERFSAEFPKEGPSILRIQQVVRGDSAAYFCASSPSGVRTEAFFGQGTRLTVV.

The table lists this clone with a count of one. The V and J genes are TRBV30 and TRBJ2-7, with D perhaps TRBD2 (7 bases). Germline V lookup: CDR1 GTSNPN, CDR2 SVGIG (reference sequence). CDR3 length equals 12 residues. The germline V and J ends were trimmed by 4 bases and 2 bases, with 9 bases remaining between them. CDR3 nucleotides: TGTGCCTGGAACGGGGGGCCCTACGAGCAGTACTTC. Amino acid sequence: CAWNGGPYEQYF.

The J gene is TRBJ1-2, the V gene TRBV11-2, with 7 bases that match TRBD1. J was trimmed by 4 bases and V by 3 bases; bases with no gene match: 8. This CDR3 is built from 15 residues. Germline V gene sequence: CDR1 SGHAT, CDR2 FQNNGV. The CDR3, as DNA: TGTGCCAGCAGCTTTCGCCGGACAGGACCCTATGGCTACACCTTC. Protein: CASSFRRTGPYGYTF.

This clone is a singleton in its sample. The CDR3 reads CASSPDTIYEQYF. The DNA of the CDR3 is TGTGCCAGCAGCCCTGACACCATCTACGAGCAGTACTTC. The chain links TRBV11-3 to TRBJ2-7; D unresolved. Trimming left V 5 bases short and J 3 bases short, with 11 bases between. CDR1 and CDR2 from the germline V gene are SGHNT and YENEEA. The CDR3 extends over 13 amino acids.

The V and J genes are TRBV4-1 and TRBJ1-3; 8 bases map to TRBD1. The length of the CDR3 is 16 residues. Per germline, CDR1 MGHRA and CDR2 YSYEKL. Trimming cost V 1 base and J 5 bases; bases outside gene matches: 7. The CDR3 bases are TGCGCCAGCAGCCAAGCCGGACAGGGAGGAAGAAACACCATATATTTT. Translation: CASSQAGQGGRNTIYF.

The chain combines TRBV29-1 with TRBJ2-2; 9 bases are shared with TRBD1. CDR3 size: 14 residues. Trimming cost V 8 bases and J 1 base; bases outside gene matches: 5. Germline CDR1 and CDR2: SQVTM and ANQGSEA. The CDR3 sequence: CSLHRGRNTGELFF. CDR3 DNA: TGCAGCTTACACAGGGGGCGGAACACCGGGGAGCTGTTTTTT.

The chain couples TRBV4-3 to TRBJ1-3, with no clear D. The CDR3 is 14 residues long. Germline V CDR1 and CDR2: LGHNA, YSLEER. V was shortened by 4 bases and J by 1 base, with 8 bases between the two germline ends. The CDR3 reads CASSPEVSGNTIYF. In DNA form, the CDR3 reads TGCGCCAGCAGCCCCGAGGTGTCTGGAAACACCATATATTTT.

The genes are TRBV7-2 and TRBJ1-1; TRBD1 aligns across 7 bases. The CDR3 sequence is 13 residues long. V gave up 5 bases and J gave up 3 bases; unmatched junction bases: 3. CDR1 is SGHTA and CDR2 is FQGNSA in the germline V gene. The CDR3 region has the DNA TGTGCCAGCAGCCCGCAGGGGGACACTGAAGCTTTCTTT. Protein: CASSPQGDTEAFF.

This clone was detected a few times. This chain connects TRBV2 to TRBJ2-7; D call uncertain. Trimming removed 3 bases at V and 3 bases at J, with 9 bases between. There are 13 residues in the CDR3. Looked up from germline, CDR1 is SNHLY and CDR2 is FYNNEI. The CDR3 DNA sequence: TGTGCCAGCAGTGATATTGGGCTCTACGAGCAGTACTTC. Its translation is CASSDIGLYEQYF.

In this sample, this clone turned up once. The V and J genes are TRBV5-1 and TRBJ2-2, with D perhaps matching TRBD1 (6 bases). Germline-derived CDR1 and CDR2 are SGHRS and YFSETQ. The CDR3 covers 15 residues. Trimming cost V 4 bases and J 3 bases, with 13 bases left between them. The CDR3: CASSPPNRDTGELFF. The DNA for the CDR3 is TGCGCCAGCAGCCCGCCCAACAGGGACACCGGGGAGCTGTTTTTT.

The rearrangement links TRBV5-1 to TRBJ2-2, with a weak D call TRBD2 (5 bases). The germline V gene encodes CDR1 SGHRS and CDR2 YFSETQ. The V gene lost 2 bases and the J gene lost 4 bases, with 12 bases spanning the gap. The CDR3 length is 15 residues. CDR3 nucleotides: TGCGCCAGCAGCTTTGTAGGACTTCCCACCGGGGAGCTGTTTTTT. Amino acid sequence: CASSFVGLPTGELFF.

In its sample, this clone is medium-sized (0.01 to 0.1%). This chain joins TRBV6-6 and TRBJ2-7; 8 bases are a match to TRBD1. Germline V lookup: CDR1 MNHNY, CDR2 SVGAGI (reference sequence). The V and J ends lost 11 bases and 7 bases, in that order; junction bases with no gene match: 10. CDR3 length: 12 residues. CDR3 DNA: TGTGCCGGAGCAGGGGGCTTGGGGGAGCAGTACTTC. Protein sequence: CAGAGGLGEQYF.

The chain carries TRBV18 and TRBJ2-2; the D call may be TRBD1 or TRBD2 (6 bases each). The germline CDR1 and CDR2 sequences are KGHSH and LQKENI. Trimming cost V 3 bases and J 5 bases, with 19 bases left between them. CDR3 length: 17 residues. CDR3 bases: TGTGCCAGCTCACCCCCGGGAAGTCGGGGGCGAACCGGGGAGCTGTTTTTT. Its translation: CASSPPGSRGRTGELFF.

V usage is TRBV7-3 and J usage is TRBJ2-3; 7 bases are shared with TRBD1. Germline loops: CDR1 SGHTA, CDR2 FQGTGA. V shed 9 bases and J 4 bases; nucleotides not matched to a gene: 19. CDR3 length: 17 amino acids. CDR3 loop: CASHPGQQSSQSDTQYF. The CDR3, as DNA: TGTGCCAGTCATCCGGGACAGCAGTCATCCCAATCAGATACGCAGTATTTT.

The CDR3 region is CASSQRQGRGRNEQFF. Here the CDR3 DNA reads TGTGCCAGCAGCCAGAGACAGGGTCGGGGGCGCAATGAGCAGTTCTTC. This chain uses TRBV14 with TRBJ2-1; D is possibly TRBD1 (7 bases). The germline V gene encodes CDR1 SGHDN and CDR2 FVKESK. The CDR3 totals 16 residues. Trimming stripped 3 bases from V and 6 bases from J, with 18 bases between.

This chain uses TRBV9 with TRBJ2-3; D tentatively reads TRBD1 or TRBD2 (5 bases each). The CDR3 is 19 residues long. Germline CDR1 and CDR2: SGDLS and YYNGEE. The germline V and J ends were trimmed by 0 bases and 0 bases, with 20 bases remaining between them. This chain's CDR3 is CASSVAPFRGEASTDTQYF. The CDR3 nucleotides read TGTGCCAGCAGCGTAGCTCCTTTTAGGGGAGAGGCTAGCACAGATACGCAGTATTTT.

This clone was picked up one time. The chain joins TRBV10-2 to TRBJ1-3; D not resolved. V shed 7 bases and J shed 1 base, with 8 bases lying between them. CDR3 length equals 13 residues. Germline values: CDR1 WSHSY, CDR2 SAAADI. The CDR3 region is CASTWDSGNTIYF. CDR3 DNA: TGCGCCAGCACTTGGGATTCTGGAAACACCATATATTTT.

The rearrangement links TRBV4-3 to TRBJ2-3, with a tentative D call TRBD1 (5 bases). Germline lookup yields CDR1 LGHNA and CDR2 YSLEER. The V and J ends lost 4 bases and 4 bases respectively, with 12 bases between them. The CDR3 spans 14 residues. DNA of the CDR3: TGCGCCAGCAGCCTCGGGCAAGGGGCAGATACGCAGTATTTT. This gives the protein CASSLGQGADTQYF.

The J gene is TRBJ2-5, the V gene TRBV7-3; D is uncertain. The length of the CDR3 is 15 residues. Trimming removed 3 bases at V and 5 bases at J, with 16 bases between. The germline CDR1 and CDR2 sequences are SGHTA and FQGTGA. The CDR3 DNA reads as TGTGCCAGCAGCTTCAACGGAGACCACGGGGAGACCCAGTACTTC. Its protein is CASSFNGDHGETQYF.

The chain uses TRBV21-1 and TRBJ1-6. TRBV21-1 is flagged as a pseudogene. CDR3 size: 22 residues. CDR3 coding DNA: TGTGCCAGCAGCAAAACGCTAGCTTGGGCGTGCGAAACCCCAAAGCATAATTCACCCCTCCACTTT. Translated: CASSKTLAWACETPKHNSPLHF.

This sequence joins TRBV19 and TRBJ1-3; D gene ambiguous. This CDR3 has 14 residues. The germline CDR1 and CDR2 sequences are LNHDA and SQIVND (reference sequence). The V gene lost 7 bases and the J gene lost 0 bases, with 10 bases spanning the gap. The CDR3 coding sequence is TGTGCCAGTACCCCGACCGGCTCTGGAAACACCATATATTTT. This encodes CASTPTGSGNTIYF.

CDR3 sequence (DNA): TGTGCCAGCAGCCAAGCAGGGACACTTTCCTACAATGAGCAGTTCTTC. Translated, it gives CASSQAGTLSYNEQFF. The chain combines TRBV14 with TRBJ2-1; a weak D match, TRBD1 (6 bases). The CDR3 runs to 16 residues. Germline V gene data show CDR1 as SGHDN and CDR2 as FVKESK. V lost 1 base and J lost 1, with 11 bases in between. Together with reference TRBV14 and TRBJ2-1, the CDR3 gives the full variable domain: EAGVTQFPSHSVIEKGQTVTLRCDPISGHDNLYWYRRVMGKEIKFLLHFVKESKQDESGMPNNRFLAERTGGTYSTLKVQPAELEDSGVYFCASSQAGTLSYNEQFFGPGTRLTVL.

The chain's CDR3 is CASSITGGGTEAFF. The CDR3 bases are TGTGCCAGTAGTATTACAGGGGGGGGCACTGAAGCTTTCTTT. The chain carries TRBV19 and TRBJ1-1; 8 nucleotides match TRBD1. The V gene end was trimmed by 3 bases and the J gene end by 4 bases; junction bases not matched to a gene: 4. The CDR3 spans 14 residues. Germline V gene data show CDR1 as LNHDA and CDR2 as SQIVND (reference sequence).

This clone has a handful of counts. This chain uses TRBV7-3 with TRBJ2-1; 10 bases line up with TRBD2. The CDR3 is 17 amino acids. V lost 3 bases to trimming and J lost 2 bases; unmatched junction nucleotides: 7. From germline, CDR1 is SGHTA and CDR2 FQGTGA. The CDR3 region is CASSLSGGAPTYNEQFF. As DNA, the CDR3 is TGTGCCAGCAGCTTGAGCGGGGGGGCCCCAACCTACAATGAGCAGTTCTTC.